Listed below are T cell receptor beta chains from one sample, sequenced in a study of T cell responses to AZD1222 COVID-19 vaccine. Measured with immunoSEQ multiplex PCR; TCRdb has only the in-frame clones, and not every one. In the table there are 110,000 to 150,000 clones, 75% to 90% of which are singletons. Sequences were derived from peripheral blood, sampled on day 0 of AZD1222 vaccination. The receptors were gathered from an adult in good health. Each CDR3 is given with its conserved first and last residue. The order of the fields is J gene, D gene, clone size, V gene, CDR3 DNA, CDR3 protein. A D gene is named only where the DNA matches it firmly. Clone size appears in some rows only: once, few, many, or a class for an expanded clone.

j_call: TRBJ1-5
d_call: -
clone_size: once
v_call: TRBV7-9
cdr3_nt: TGTGCCAGCAGCGGCGCAGGGAGGAGCAATCAGCCCCAGCATTTT
cdr3_aa: CASSGAGRSNQPQHF

j_call: TRBJ2-6
d_call: TRBD1
clone_size: -
v_call: TRBV15
cdr3_nt: TGTGCCACCAGCAGACTCTACAGGGGAAGACGCTCTGGGGCCAACGTCCTGACTTTC
cdr3_aa: CATSRLYRGRRSGANVLTF

j_call: TRBJ2-7
d_call: -
clone_size: once
v_call: TRBV5-6
cdr3_nt: TGTGCCAGCAGCTTGGGGGGGACGGGTCCGGGCGAGCAGTACTTC
cdr3_aa: CASSLGGTGPGEQYF

j_call: TRBJ2-2
d_call: -
clone_size: -
v_call: TRBV7-2
cdr3_nt: TGTGCCAGCAGTTTCCCGACGCGAGACACCGGGGAGCTGTTTTTT
cdr3_aa: CASSFPTRDTGELFF

j_call: TRBJ2-7
d_call: -
clone_size: -
v_call: TRBV6-2/TRBV6-3
cdr3_nt: TGTGCCAGCAGTTACATCGGGACGGTTGGCTACGAGCAGTACTTC
cdr3_aa: CASSYIGTVGYEQYF

j_call: TRBJ1-5
d_call: TRBD1
clone_size: -
v_call: TRBV23-1
cdr3_nt: TGCGCCAGCACGGGGCTAGACCGGGACAGGGGAGGACAGCCCCAGCATTTT
cdr3_aa: CASTGLDRDRGGQPQHF

j_call: TRBJ1-1
d_call: -
clone_size: -
v_call: TRBV5-5
cdr3_nt: TGTGCCAGCAGCTTGCAAGCGAACACTGAAGCTTTCTTT
cdr3_aa: CASSLQANTEAFF

j_call: TRBJ1-4
d_call: -
clone_size: -
v_call: TRBV4-1
cdr3_nt: TGCGCCAGCAGCCAACGGGTCCTAGAGGGAGAAAAACTGTTTTTT
cdr3_aa: CASSQRVLEGEKLFF

j_call: TRBJ1-5
d_call: -
clone_size: -
v_call: TRBV6-1
cdr3_nt: TGTGCCAGCAGTGAACGGAGGGGTCTCGATCAGCCCCAGCATTTT
cdr3_aa: CASSERRGLDQPQHF

j_call: TRBJ1-1
d_call: -
clone_size: -
v_call: TRBV2
cdr3_nt: TGTGCCAGCACGGGGCGGAACACTGAAGCTTTCTTT
cdr3_aa: CASTGRNTEAFF

j_call: TRBJ1-2
d_call: -
clone_size: -
v_call: TRBV7-9
cdr3_nt: TGTGCCAGCAGCTTAGATTGGTTGACCCACCCTACGGCGGGCTATGGCTACACCTTC
cdr3_aa: CASSLDWLTHPTAGYGYTF

j_call: TRBJ2-7
d_call: TRBD1
clone_size: -
v_call: TRBV27
cdr3_nt: TGTGCCAGCAGTATAGCAGGGGGCTCACCGTACTTC
cdr3_aa: CASSIAGGSPYF

j_call: TRBJ1-1
d_call: TRBD1
clone_size: -
v_call: TRBV27
cdr3_nt: TGTGCCATTAGACAGGGGGCGAACACTGAAGCTTTCTTT
cdr3_aa: CAIRQGANTEAFF

j_call: TRBJ1-2
d_call: -
clone_size: -
v_call: TRBV5-6
cdr3_nt: TGTGCCAGCAGCTTGTTCGCAGCGTATGGCTACACCTTC
cdr3_aa: CASSLFAAYGYTF

j_call: TRBJ1-1
d_call: TRBD1
clone_size: once
v_call: TRBV19
cdr3_nt: TGTGCCAGTCACAGGGGGGCTGAAGCTTTCTTT
cdr3_aa: CASHRGAEAFF

j_call: TRBJ2-7
d_call: TRBD1
clone_size: -
v_call: TRBV18
cdr3_nt: TGTGCCAGCTCACCTGGACAGGGCGCATTCTACGAGCAGTACTTC
cdr3_aa: CASSPGQGAFYEQYF

j_call: TRBJ2-3
d_call: TRBD2
clone_size: -
v_call: TRBV19
cdr3_nt: TGTGCCAGCGGAAGGACTAGCGCTCCGACAGATACGCAGTATTTT
cdr3_aa: CASGRTSAPTDTQYF

j_call: TRBJ2-2
d_call: -
clone_size: -
v_call: TRBV10-3
cdr3_nt: TGTGCCATTTCCGAGAACGGGAACACCGGGGAGCTGTTTTTT
cdr3_aa: CAISENGNTGELFF

j_call: TRBJ2-2
d_call: -
clone_size: -
v_call: TRBV6-5
cdr3_nt: TGTGCCAGCAGTTCCCCCGGGGGGAACACCGGGGAGCTGTTTTTT
cdr3_aa: CASSSPGGNTGELFF

j_call: TRBJ2-3
d_call: TRBD2
clone_size: -
v_call: TRBV5-1
cdr3_nt: TGCGCCAGCAGAGAAGATAGCGGGGGTTTCACAGATACGCAGTATTTT
cdr3_aa: CASREDSGGFTDTQYF

j_call: TRBJ1-1
d_call: TRBD1
clone_size: -
v_call: TRBV10-3
cdr3_nt: TGTGCCATCAGGCAGGGGGCGTCAGACACTGAAGCTTTCTTT
cdr3_aa: CAIRQGASDTEAFF

j_call: TRBJ1-1
d_call: -
clone_size: few
v_call: TRBV19
cdr3_nt: TGTGCCAGTAGTAGGGAGGGACCGCGAACTGAAGCTTTCTTT
cdr3_aa: CASSREGPRTEAFF

j_call: TRBJ2-2
d_call: TRBD2
clone_size: -
v_call: TRBV10-1
cdr3_nt: TGCGCCAGCAGTGAAACGGGAGGGCCGCGGACCGGGGAGCTGTTTTTT
cdr3_aa: CASSETGGPRTGELFF

j_call: TRBJ2-7
d_call: -
clone_size: -
v_call: TRBV11-2
cdr3_nt: TGTGCCAGCAGCCAAACCGGGACATTTACCTACGAGCAGTACTTC
cdr3_aa: CASSQTGTFTYEQYF

j_call: TRBJ1-5
d_call: -
clone_size: -
v_call: TRBV6-1
cdr3_nt: TGTGCCAGCAGTGAAGTCGGCAATCAGCCCCAGCATTTT
cdr3_aa: CASSEVGNQPQHF

j_call: TRBJ1-1
d_call: TRBD1
clone_size: -
v_call: TRBV10-2
cdr3_nt: TGCGCCAGCAGTGAACCCGGGACAGGGGGCACTGAAGCTTTCTTT
cdr3_aa: CASSEPGTGGTEAFF

j_call: TRBJ1-2
d_call: TRBD1
clone_size: -
v_call: TRBV18
cdr3_nt: TGTGCCAGCTCACCCACTCGACAGGGGGAGTGGAATGGCTACACCTTC
cdr3_aa: CASSPTRQGEWNGYTF

j_call: TRBJ2-3
d_call: TRBD2
clone_size: -
v_call: TRBV7-2
cdr3_nt: TGTGCCAGCAGCCAGGAGCGGGGGGGCCTAACAGATACGCAGTATTTT
cdr3_aa: CASSQERGGLTDTQYF

j_call: TRBJ1-2
d_call: -
clone_size: once
v_call: TRBV5-4
cdr3_nt: TGTGCCAGCAGCTTGGGAGGGGGTTCGAACTATGGCTACACCTTC
cdr3_aa: CASSLGGGSNYGYTF

j_call: TRBJ1-2
d_call: -
clone_size: -
v_call: TRBV28
cdr3_nt: TGTGCCAGTAGGGGGGAGAGGGGCTATGGCTACACCTTC
cdr3_aa: CASRGERGYGYTF

j_call: TRBJ2-1
d_call: TRBD2
clone_size: -
v_call: TRBV5-4
cdr3_nt: TGTGCCAGCAGACCTACTAGCGGGAACTTGGGTGAGCAGTTCTTC
cdr3_aa: CASRPTSGNLGEQFF

j_call: TRBJ2-1
d_call: TRBD2
clone_size: -
v_call: TRBV27
cdr3_nt: TGTGCCAGCAGTTTATTACGCCGGGGACTAGCGGGATGGTCCTACAATGAGCAGTTCTTC
cdr3_aa: CASSLLRRGLAGWSYNEQFF

j_call: TRBJ2-7
d_call: -
clone_size: few
v_call: TRBV7-9
cdr3_nt: TGTGCCAGCAGCGACCATCACGAGCAGTACTTC
cdr3_aa: CASSDHHEQYF

j_call: TRBJ2-7
d_call: -
clone_size: few
v_call: TRBV12-3/TRBV12-4
cdr3_nt: TGTGCCAGCAGCCTATTCCTCTACGAGCAGTACTTC
cdr3_aa: CASSLFLYEQYF

j_call: TRBJ1-1
d_call: -
clone_size: -
v_call: TRBV5-5
cdr3_nt: TGTGCCAGCAGCACCGGGACCCAGAAAGAGAACACTGAAGCTTTCTTT
cdr3_aa: CASSTGTQKENTEAFF

j_call: TRBJ1-6
d_call: -
clone_size: -
v_call: TRBV28
cdr3_nt: TGTGCCAGCAGTTTATCAGCAGGGAGGGGTCCACCCCTCCACTTT
cdr3_aa: CASSLSAGRGPPLHF

j_call: TRBJ2-2
d_call: TRBD1
clone_size: -
v_call: TRBV18
cdr3_nt: TGTGCCAGCTCACGGGACAGGACCACCGGGGAGCTGTTTTTT
cdr3_aa: CASSRDRTTGELFF

j_call: TRBJ2-1
d_call: TRBD1
clone_size: once
v_call: TRBV19
cdr3_nt: TGTGCCAGTAGTATGGCCAGGGGGCTGGATGAGCAGTTCTTC
cdr3_aa: CASSMARGLDEQFF

j_call: TRBJ1-1
d_call: -
clone_size: -
v_call: TRBV4-1
cdr3_nt: TGCGCCAGCAGCCAAGTCGGGGGAGCTTTCTTT
cdr3_aa: CASSQVGGAFF

j_call: TRBJ1-1
d_call: -
clone_size: -
v_call: TRBV5-1
cdr3_nt: TGCGCCAGCAGCTTGGACGTGAACACTGAAGCTTTCTTT
cdr3_aa: CASSLDVNTEAFF

j_call: TRBJ1-5
d_call: TRBD1
clone_size: -
v_call: TRBV3-1/TRBV3-2
cdr3_nt: TGTGCCAGCAGCCGCGGGGGACAGTCTCAGCCCCAGCATTTT
cdr3_aa: CASSRGGQSQPQHF

j_call: TRBJ1-3
d_call: -
clone_size: -
v_call: TRBV12-3/TRBV12-4
cdr3_nt: TGTGCCAGCAGTTTTCGGGGAGTCAACACCATATATTTT
cdr3_aa: CASSFRGVNTIYF

j_call: TRBJ1-1
d_call: -
clone_size: -
v_call: TRBV19
cdr3_nt: TGTGCCAGTAGTATGACGGGGGACACTGAAGCTTTCTTT
cdr3_aa: CASSMTGDTEAFF

j_call: TRBJ2-5
d_call: TRBD1
clone_size: -
v_call: TRBV5-1
cdr3_nt: TGCGCCAGCAGCAATACGATGACAGGGGGTTTGATAGAGACCCAGTACTTC
cdr3_aa: CASSNTMTGGLIETQYF

j_call: TRBJ1-5
d_call: -
clone_size: once
v_call: TRBV6-4
cdr3_nt: TGTGCCAGCAGTGACTCGATCCCACAGGGCCGCTATAGCAATCAGCCCCAGCATTTT
cdr3_aa: CASSDSIPQGRYSNQPQHF

j_call: TRBJ1-1
d_call: -
clone_size: -
v_call: TRBV7-2
cdr3_nt: TGTGCCAGCAGTTGGACGGAGAACACTGAAGCTTTCTTT
cdr3_aa: CASSWTENTEAFF

j_call: TRBJ2-5
d_call: -
clone_size: -
v_call: TRBV13
cdr3_nt: TGTGCCAGCAGCGCCCAGAGCGCCCCATTAGAGACCCAGTACTTC
cdr3_aa: CASSAQSAPLETQYF

j_call: TRBJ1-1
d_call: -
clone_size: -
v_call: TRBV19
cdr3_nt: TGTGCCAGTAGTATAGGTTCAGGGGCACACACTGAAGCTTTCTTT
cdr3_aa: CASSIGSGAHTEAFF

j_call: TRBJ1-3
d_call: -
clone_size: few
v_call: TRBV19
cdr3_nt: TGTGCCAGTAGCCTCGGGGTCACCATATATTTT
cdr3_aa: CASSLGVTIYF

j_call: TRBJ1-6
d_call: -
clone_size: -
v_call: TRBV27
cdr3_nt: TGTGCCACCTCTGACACTCCACAAGGGAATTCACCCCTCCACTTT
cdr3_aa: CATSDTPQGNSPLHF

j_call: TRBJ2-5
d_call: TRBD2
clone_size: once
v_call: TRBV4-1
cdr3_nt: TGCGCCAGCAGCCAAGTTGGTGTGGGAGGGGAGACCCAGTACTTC
cdr3_aa: CASSQVGVGGETQYF

j_call: TRBJ1-1
d_call: -
clone_size: -
v_call: TRBV2
cdr3_nt: TGTGCCAGCAGTGTAGAAGCCATGGGGAACACTGAAGCTTTCTTT
cdr3_aa: CASSVEAMGNTEAFF

j_call: TRBJ1-1
d_call: TRBD1
clone_size: once
v_call: TRBV7-8
cdr3_nt: TGTGCCAGCAGCCCCCAGGGGGCCCCTAGAGCTTTCTTT
cdr3_aa: CASSPQGAPRAFF

j_call: TRBJ1-1
d_call: -
clone_size: -
v_call: TRBV5-8
cdr3_nt: TGTGCCAGCACCCTAACGGGGGATGAAGCTTTCTTT
cdr3_aa: CASTLTGDEAFF

j_call: TRBJ1-6
d_call: TRBD1
clone_size: -
v_call: TRBV19
cdr3_nt: TGTGCCAGTAGCACGACCCGACAGGGTTTTTCACCCCTCCACTTT
cdr3_aa: CASSTTRQGFSPLHF

j_call: TRBJ2-7
d_call: -
clone_size: -
v_call: TRBV10-3
cdr3_nt: TGTGCCATCAGTGAGTCGGGAATTCAGGGGGGAGCCAGCTACGAGCAGTACTTC
cdr3_aa: CAISESGIQGGASYEQYF

j_call: TRBJ1-1
d_call: -
clone_size: -
v_call: TRBV9
cdr3_nt: TGTGCCAGCAGCGTCGTTCCAGACCCCATGAACACTGAAGCTTTCTTT
cdr3_aa: CASSVVPDPMNTEAFF